This T cell receptor beta chain was observed in a study of CD8 T cell repertoires and HIV-1 epitope variants. This CDR3 contains 18 residues. Unmatched junction bases numbered 12, after V lost 1 base and J lost 4 bases. Germline CDR1 is LNHDA and CDR2 is SQIVND (reference sequence). As concerns this clone: Its antigen is as yet unknown.

Assay used: immunoSEQ multiplex PCR; TCRdb lists only in-frame clones, some missing. The data hold about 5,600 clones, with over 60% observed a single time. The study, taken as a whole, reports: Most of the nine antigen-specific clonotypes appeared cross-reactive to autologous or escape variants.

The sequencing sample was made of cultured CD8+ T cells derived from PBMCs. The origin of this receptor is a male donor with HIV. The rearrangement links TRBV19 to TRBJ2-2; 7 nucleotides align to TRBD1. The CDR3 coding sequence is TGTGCCAGTAGTATAGCCCTTGGAGAGGGGGCCTTCACCGGGGAGCTGTTTTTT. This codes for CASSIALGEGAFTGELFF.